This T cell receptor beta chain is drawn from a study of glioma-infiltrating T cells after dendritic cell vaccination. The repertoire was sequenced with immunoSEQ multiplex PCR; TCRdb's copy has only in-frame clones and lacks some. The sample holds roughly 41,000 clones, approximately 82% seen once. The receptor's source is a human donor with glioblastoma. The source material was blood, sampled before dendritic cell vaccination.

The CDR3 reads CASSLVPRGGSTGELFF. The CDR3 coding sequence is TGTGCCAGCAGCTTAGTCCCGAGGGGGGGCAGCACCGGGGAGCTGTTTTTT. The rearrangement uses TRBV11-2 and TRBJ2-2; TRBD2 is a possible D gene (7 bases). There are 17 residues in the CDR3. Trimming cost V 1 base and J 4 bases, with 16 bases left between them. Germline V gene sequence: CDR1 SGHAT, CDR2 FQNNGV.